This TCR beta chain was captured in a study of blood T cell repertoires in COVID-19. Overall study: The United States, Italy and Spain were the sources of the acute and convalescent COVID-19 samples.

CDR1 and CDR2 from the germline V gene are MGHRA and YSYEKL. Deletions cut 1 base from V and 3 bases from J, with 13 bases between. This CDR3 has 15 residues. In the original processing: Researchers report that nucleated cell counts were estimated from reference gene primer amplification. TCRdb's copy holds only in-frame clones and misses some; the assay was immunoSEQ multiplex PCR. The DNA gave D and trimming, while V, J and clone size come from that table. The data contain approximately 410,000 clones, 86% of them singletons. The receptor was derived from a woman in her 30s with active or convalescent COVID-19. The V and J genes are TRBV4-1 and TRBJ2-7, with TRBD1 as a possible D gene (6 bases). Sequencing was performed on peripheral blood. The CDR3 region is CASSQALGQYYEQYF. The CDR3 nucleotides read TGCGCCAGCAGCCAAGCGCTCGGACAGTACTACGAGCAGTACTTC.